This entry lists 13 T cell receptor beta chains sequenced from one sample in a study of OX40 agonist ivuxolimab in advanced cancers. TCRdb's copy holds only in-frame clones and misses some; the assay was immunoSEQ multiplex PCR. The sample comprises about 27,000 clones, about 81% of which are singletons, and less than 25% rests with the top ten. The source was CD4+ or CD8+ T cells sorted from blood, collected in a trial of the OX40 agonist ivuxolimab. The receptors here all came from an adult with an advanced solid tumor such as melanoma, head and neck, liver or kidney cancer.

The count of this clone is one. J is TRBJ1-1 and V is TRBV4-1, with 10 bases fitting TRBD1. Germline-derived CDR1 and CDR2 are MGHRA and YSYEKL. The CDR3 sequence is 14 residues long. Trimming removed 4 bases from V and 6 bases from J; junction bases left unmatched: 5. Written as DNA, the CDR3 is TGCGCCAGCAGCCCGGGACAGGGGTCGTCTGAAGCTTTCTTT. This translates into CASSPGQGSSEAFF.

The chain has TRBV2 and TRBJ1-2; possibly TRBD1 for D (5 bases). Germline CDR1 SNHLY, CDR2 FYNNEI. V was cut by 2 bases and J by 4 bases, with 8 bases left in between. This CDR3 is 13 amino acids long. CDR3 region: CASSERDFYGYTF. In DNA, the CDR3 is TGTGCCAGCAGTGAAAGGGACTTCTATGGCTACACCTTC.

This chain joins TRBV11-2 and TRBJ2-7, with 9 bases fitting TRBD1. The CDR3 is made up of 14 amino acids. The germline CDR1 and CDR2 sequences are SGHAT and FQNNGV. J gave up 7 bases and V 5 bases, and 9 bases lay outside the gene matches. CDR3 sequence (DNA): TGTGCCAGCAGCCAGGGACAGGGCTGGGGGGAGCAGTACTTC. This sequence encodes CASSQGQGWGEQYF.

The DNA for the CDR3 is TGCGCCAGCAGCCCTTCGAGGGGGGTTACTCTTTATGGCTACACCTTC. It specifies CASSPSRGVTLYGYTF. The J gene is TRBJ1-2, the V gene TRBV4-1, with a possible D match to TRBD1 (6 bases). V lost 4 bases and J 5 bases, leaving 20 bases between the germline ends. Germline lookup yields CDR1 MGHRA and CDR2 YSYEKL. The CDR3 runs to 16 residues.

Only a few counts were recorded for this clone. J is TRBJ1-5 and V is TRBV7-6; D unresolved. The germline CDR1 and CDR2 sequences are SGHVS and FNYEAQ. CDR3 length equals 15 residues. V shed 1 base and J shed 3 bases, with 10 bases lying between them. In DNA, the CDR3 is TGTGCCAGCAGCTTAGAAGTGGGTCCCAATCAGCCCCAGCATTTT. Protein product: CASSLEVGPNQPQHF.

This chain joins TRBV9 and TRBJ2-2; tentative D call: TRBD2 (6 bases). This CDR3 has 14 residues. Germline CDR1 and CDR2: SGDLS and YYNGEE. Deletions cut 1 base from V and 10 bases from J, with 14 bases between. CDR3 loop: CASSVRWEVPELFF. CDR3 nucleotide sequence: TGTGCCAGCAGCGTAAGGTGGGAGGTCCCGGAGCTGTTTTTT.

V is TRBV5-1 and J is TRBJ2-1; TRBD2 matches 7 bases. Trimming cost V 2 bases and J 4 bases; bases outside gene matches: 6. Germline CDR1 SGHRS, CDR2 YFSETQ. This CDR3 spans 15 amino acids. CDR3 nucleotide sequence: TGCGCCAGCAGCTTAGTAGGCGGGGGTTACAATGAGCAGTTCTTC. This gives the protein CASSLVGGGYNEQFF.

The chain is built from TRBV29-1 and TRBJ1-2, with 7 bases matching TRBD1. The CDR3 extends over 17 amino acids. J lost 4 bases, V lost 6 bases, and 20 bases had no gene match. Germline V CDR1 and CDR2: SQVTM, ANQGSEA. In DNA, the CDR3 is TGCAGCGTCGAAAAAAGTGGGACAGCCCGATTATCCTATGGCTACACCTTC. Translating it yields CSVEKSGTARLSYGYTF.

The chain recombines TRBV4-1 with TRBJ2-7; 10 bases are a match to TRBD1. The germline V gene has CDR1 MGHRA and CDR2 YSYEKL. The V gene end was trimmed by 2 bases and the J gene end by 6 bases; junction bases not matched to a gene: 4. There are 14 residues in the CDR3. This chain's CDR3 is CASSQRQGAIEQYF. The DNA for the CDR3 is TGCGCCAGCAGCCAAAGACAGGGGGCCATCGAGCAGTACTTC.

The sample holds a few counts of this clone. This sequence joins TRBV7-9 and TRBJ1-2; D might be TRBD1 (5 bases). Germline loops: CDR1 SEHNR, CDR2 FQNEAQ (reference sequence). Trimming took 0 bases from V and 1 from J, leaving 9 bases between them. This CDR3 region has 15 residues. CDR3 in DNA: TGTGCCAGCAGCTTAGCGGCAGGGAATAACTATGGCTACACCTTC. Residues: CASSLAAGNNYGYTF.

V is TRBV28 and J is TRBJ2-3; possibly TRBD2 for D (7 bases). Germline V gene sequence: CDR1 MDHEN, CDR2 SYDVKM. This CDR3 spans 16 amino acids. V lost 1 base to trimming and J lost 2 bases, with 13 bases between them. The CDR3 sequence: CASSLYAGASTDTQYF. The CDR3 region has the DNA TGTGCCAGCAGTTTATATGCGGGGGCCTCCACAGATACGCAGTATTTT.

This clone was seen only once. V and J are TRBV19 and TRBJ2-7; D assignment may be TRBD1 or TRBD2 (5 bases each). Germline CDR1 LNHDA, CDR2 SQIVND (reference sequence). The length of the CDR3 is 13 residues. Trimming shortened V by 3 bases and J by 2 bases, and 8 bases separated the two germline ends. The CDR3: CASSMGVAYEQYF. In DNA, the CDR3 is TGTGCCAGTAGTATGGGGGTTGCCTACGAGCAGTACTTC. Using reference TRBV19 and TRBJ2-7 for the parts outside the CDR3, the full variable domain is DGGITQSPKYLFRKEGQNVTLSCEQNLNHDAMYWYRQDPGQGLRLIYYSQIVNDFQKGDIAEGYSVSREKKESFPLTVTSAQKNPTAFYLCASSMGVAYEQYFGPGTRLTVT.

This chain links TRBV6-1 with TRBJ1-5; D unclear. Germline V lookup: CDR1 MNHNS, CDR2 SASEGT. There are 16 residues in the CDR3. Trimming left V 3 bases short and J 2 bases short, with 14 bases between. Here the CDR3 DNA reads TGTGCCAGCAGTGATGGACCCTTTGGTGGCAATCAGCCCCAGCATTTT. Translating it yields CASSDGPFGGNQPQHF.